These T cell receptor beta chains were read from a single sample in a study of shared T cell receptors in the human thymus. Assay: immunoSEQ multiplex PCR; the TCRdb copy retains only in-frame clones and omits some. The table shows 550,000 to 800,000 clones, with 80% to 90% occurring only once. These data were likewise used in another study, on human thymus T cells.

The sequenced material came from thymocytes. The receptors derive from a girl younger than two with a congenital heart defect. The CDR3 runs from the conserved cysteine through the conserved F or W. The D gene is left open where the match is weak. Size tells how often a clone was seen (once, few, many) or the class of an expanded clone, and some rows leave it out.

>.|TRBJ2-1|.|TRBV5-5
CASSLDANNYNEQFF
TGTGCCAGCAGCTTGGACGCAAACAATTACAATGAGCAGTTCTTC
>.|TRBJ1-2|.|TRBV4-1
CASSHRPRGDYGYTF
TGCGCCAGCAGCCATCGGCCCCGGGGGGACTATGGCTACACCTTC
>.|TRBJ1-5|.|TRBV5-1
CASSLSGDGQPQHF
TGCGCCAGCAGCTTATCAGGGGATGGTCAGCCCCAGCATTTT
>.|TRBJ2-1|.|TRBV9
CASSEPGTPENNEQFF
TGTGCCAGCAGCGAACCCGGGACTCCGGAGAACAATGAGCAGTTCTTC
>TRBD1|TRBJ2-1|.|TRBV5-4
CASSPQYWTGDNEQFF
TGTGCCAGCAGCCCCCAGTATTGGACAGGCGACAATGAGCAGTTCTTC
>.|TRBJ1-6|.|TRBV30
CAWSAYELWSPLHF
TGTGCCTGGAGCGCCTACGAGTTGTGGTCACCCCTCCACTTT
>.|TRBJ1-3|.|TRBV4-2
CASSQDSGPTSGNTIYF
TGTGCCAGCAGCCAAGACTCGGGTCCCACTTCTGGAAACACCATATATTTT
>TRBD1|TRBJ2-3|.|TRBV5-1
CASSLDRDRATDTQYF
TGCGCCAGCAGCTTGGATCGGGACAGGGCCACAGATACGCAGTATTTT
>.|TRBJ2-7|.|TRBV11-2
CASSPNPLRKTVSYEQYF
TGTGCCAGCAGCCCCAACCCCCTGAGAAAAACTGTTTCCTACGAGCAGTACTTC
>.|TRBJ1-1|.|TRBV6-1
CASSEKVGGRNTEAFF
TGTGCCAGCAGTGAAAAGGTCGGGGGGCGAAACACTGAAGCTTTCTTT
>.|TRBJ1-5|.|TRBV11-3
CASSLQGNQPQHF
TGTGCCAGCAGCTTACAGGGCAATCAGCCCCAGCATTTT
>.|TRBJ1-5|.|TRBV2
CASSQGRNQPQHF
TGTGCCAGCAGCCAGGGTCGCAATCAGCCCCAGCATTTT
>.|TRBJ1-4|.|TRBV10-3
CAISAPGPNEKLFF
TGTGCCATCAGTGCGCCAGGGCCAAATGAAAAACTGTTTTTT
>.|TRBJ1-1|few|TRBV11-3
CASSLTGNTEAFF
TGTGCCAGCAGCTTAACGGGGAACACTGAAGCTTTCTTT
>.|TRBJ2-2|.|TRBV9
CASSAVGEGTTGELFF
TGTGCCAGCAGCGCCGTGGGTGAGGGAACCACCGGGGAGCTGTTTTTT
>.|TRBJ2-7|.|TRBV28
CASSLSNPPVWRSYEQYF
TGTGCCAGCAGTTTATCAAATCCCCCTGTGTGGAGGTCCTACGAGCAGTACTTC
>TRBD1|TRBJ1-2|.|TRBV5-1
CASRQDRPYGYTF
TGCGCCAGCAGACAGGACAGGCCTTATGGCTACACCTTC
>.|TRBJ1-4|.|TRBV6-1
CASSDAARGATNEKLFF
TGTGCCAGCAGTGATGCCGCCCGGGGGGCAACTAATGAAAAACTGTTTTTT
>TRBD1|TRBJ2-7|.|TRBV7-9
CASSLPDVETGDNEQYF
TGTGCCAGCAGCCTACCTGATGTCGAGACAGGGGATAACGAGCAGTACTTC
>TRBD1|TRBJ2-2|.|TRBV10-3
CAIRTGTGGHLNTGELFF
TGTGCCATCAGAACCGGGACAGGGGGCCACTTGAACACCGGGGAGCTGTTTTTT
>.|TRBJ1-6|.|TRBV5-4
CASSFGGRVNSPLHF
TGTGCCAGCAGCTTCGGTGGCAGGGTTAATTCACCCCTCCACTTT
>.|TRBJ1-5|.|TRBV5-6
CASSLADSNQPQHF
TGTGCCAGCAGCTTGGCAGATAGCAATCAGCCCCAGCATTTT
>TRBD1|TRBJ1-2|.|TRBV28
CASSVPPTGNYGYTF
TGTGCCAGCAGTGTCCCCCCGACAGGGAACTATGGCTACACCTTC
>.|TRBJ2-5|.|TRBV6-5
CASSNSGKETQYF
TGTGCCAGCAGTAATAGCGGAAAAGAGACCCAGTACTTC
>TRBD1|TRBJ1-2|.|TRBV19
CATIQGAAGYTF
TGTGCCACTATACAGGGGGCAGCTGGCTACACCTTC
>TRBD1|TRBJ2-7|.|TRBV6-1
CASSDTRGSSFLNEQYF
TGTGCCAGCAGTGATACCAGGGGGTCGTCGTTCTTAAACGAGCAGTACTTC
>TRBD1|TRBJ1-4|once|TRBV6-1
CASSGRGPGEKLFF
TGTGCCAGCAGTGGCAGGGGGCCTGGTGAAAAACTGTTTTTT
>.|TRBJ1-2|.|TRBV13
CASSLLQGAIGYTF
TGTGCCAGCAGCTTATTACAGGGCGCGATAGGCTACACCTTC
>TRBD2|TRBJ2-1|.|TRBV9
CASSDWTSGGAEQFF
TGTGCCAGCAGCGACTGGACTAGCGGGGGGGCTGAGCAGTTCTTC
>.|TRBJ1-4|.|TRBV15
CATSRAFTGSKLFF
TGTGCCACCAGCAGAGCATTTACAGGGAGTAAACTGTTTTTT
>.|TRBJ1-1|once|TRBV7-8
CASSLWARGDGTEAFF
TGTGCCAGCAGCTTATGGGCACGGGGGGACGGCACTGAAGCTTTCTTT
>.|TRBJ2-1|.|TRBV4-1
CASSLGGSGVKMEYNEQFF
TGCGCCAGCAGCCTGGGCGGTAGCGGTGTTAAAATGGAATACAATGAGCAGTTCTTC
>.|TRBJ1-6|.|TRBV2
CASNQGGYNSPLHF
TGTGCCAGCAATCAAGGGGGCTATAATTCACCCCTCCACTTT
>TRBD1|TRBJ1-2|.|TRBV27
CASSFDRGRGYTF
TGTGCCAGCAGTTTCGACAGGGGGCGAGGCTACACCTTC
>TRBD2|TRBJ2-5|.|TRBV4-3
CASRLAGAPETQYF
TGCGCCAGCAGGTTAGCGGGGGCCCCTGAGACCCAGTACTTC
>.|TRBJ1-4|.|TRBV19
CASTNIETAGQEKLFF
TGTGCCAGTACCAATATCGAAACGGCGGGGCAGGAAAAACTGTTTTTT
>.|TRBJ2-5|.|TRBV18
CASSSLRQLETQYF
TGTGCCAGCTCAAGTCTGCGACAGCTAGAGACCCAGTACTTC
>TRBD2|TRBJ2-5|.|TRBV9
CASSLRTSQSETQYF
TGTGCCAGCAGCTTAAGGACTAGTCAGAGCGAGACCCAGTACTTC
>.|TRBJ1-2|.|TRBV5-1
CASSSGSGTGEDGYTF
TGCGCCAGCAGCTCAGGATCCGGGACGGGGGAAGATGGCTACACCTTC
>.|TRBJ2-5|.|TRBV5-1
CASSPPSQETQYF
TGCGCCAGCAGCCCCCCGTCCCAAGAGACCCAGTACTTC
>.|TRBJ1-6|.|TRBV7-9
CASSWTQRDSPLHF
TGTGCCAGCAGCTGGACTCAAAGGGATTCACCCCTCCACTTT
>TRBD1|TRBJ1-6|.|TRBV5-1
CASSLDPGQGESPLHF
TGCGCCAGCAGCTTGGATCCGGGACAGGGGGAATCACCCCTCCACTTT
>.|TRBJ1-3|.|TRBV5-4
CASSLLGAGNTIYF
TGTGCCAGCAGCTTATTGGGAGCTGGAAACACCATATATTTT
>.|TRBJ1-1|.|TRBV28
CASSLRELRGGVALNTEAFF
TGTGCCAGCAGTTTACGAGAACTTCGGGGGGGCGTTGCGTTGAACACTGAAGCTTTCTTT
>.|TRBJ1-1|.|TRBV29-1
CSVVEARGTEAFF
TGCAGCGTTGTCGAGGCCAGGGGAACTGAAGCTTTCTTT
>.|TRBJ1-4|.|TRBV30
CAWSCQGDANEKLFF
TGTGCCTGGAGTTGCCAAGGGGATGCTAATGAAAAACTGTTTTTT
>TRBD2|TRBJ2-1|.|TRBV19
CASSIELDRSSGALYNEQFF
TGTGCCAGTAGTATAGAACTAGATAGGTCTAGCGGGGCCCTATACAATGAGCAGTTCTTC
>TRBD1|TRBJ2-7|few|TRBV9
CASSGNGDRDYEQYF
TGTGCCAGCAGCGGAAACGGCGACAGGGACTACGAGCAGTACTTC
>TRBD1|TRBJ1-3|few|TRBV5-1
CASSPTRGIAGNTIYF
TGCGCCAGCAGCCCAACCAGGGGGATCGCTGGAAACACCATATATTTT
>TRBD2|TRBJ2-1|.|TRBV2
CAGRLAGGHNEQFF
TGTGCCGGAAGACTAGCGGGGGGGCACAATGAGCAGTTCTTC
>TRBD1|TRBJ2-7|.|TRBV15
CATSRDPGTGYEQYF
TGTGCCACCAGCAGAGATCCGGGGACAGGGTACGAGCAGTACTTC
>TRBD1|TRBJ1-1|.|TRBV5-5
CASDGGQTPTEAFF
TGTGCCAGCGACGGGGGACAGACACCAACTGAAGCTTTCTTT
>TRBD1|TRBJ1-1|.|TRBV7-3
CASSLFPRTGRSEAFF
TGTGCCAGCAGCTTATTTCCCCGGACAGGGCGATCTGAAGCTTTCTTT